The next 4 T cell receptor beta chains were all read from a single sample in a study of blood T cell repertoires in COVID-19. The data were produced by immunoSEQ multiplex PCR, yet TCRdb's version contains in-frame clones alone and is incomplete. There are roughly 100,000 clones in the sample; roughly 90% occur only once, and around 3.7% lies in the top ten. Material for sequencing was peripheral blood. These receptors were collected from a woman aged 55 to 70 with acute or convalescent COVID-19.

This clone was counted a single time. The CDR3: CASSQTTGVRTGELFF. The CDR3, as DNA: TGTGCCAGCAGCCAAACTACAGGGGTGAGGACCGGGGAGCTGTTTTTT. The genes are TRBV3-1 (or the pseudogene TRBV3-2) and TRBJ2-2; 7 nucleotides align to TRBD1. This CDR3 has 16 amino acids. Germline CDR1 LGHDT, CDR2 YNNKEL (reference sequence). The V and J ends lost 2 bases and 5 bases, in that order; junction bases with no gene match: 8.

J is TRBJ2-5 and V is TRBV29-1; 8 bases match TRBD2. The CDR3 spans 14 residues. After removal of 2 bases from V and 5 bases from J, the junction contained 7 bases not matched to a gene. Germline CDR1 SQVTM, CDR2 ANQGSEA. CDR3 nucleotides: TGCAGCGTTGAAACAGCGGGAGTCTTGGAGACCCAGTACTTC. Protein sequence: CSVETAGVLETQYF.

This clone was seen only a few times. The chain couples TRBV28 to TRBJ1-2; D possibly corresponds to TRBD1 (5 bases). The V and J ends lost 6 bases and 2 bases respectively, with 22 bases between them. Germline V gives CDR1 MDHEN, CDR2 SYDVKM. The CDR3 loop spans 17 amino acids. CDR3 sequence reads: CASSLIDRVSINYGYTF. DNA of the CDR3: TGTGCCAGCAGCCTAATCGACAGAGTCTCGATCAACTATGGCTACACCTTC.

The chain uses TRBV7-8 and TRBJ1-6; D may be TRBD1 (6 bases). This CDR3 has 16 amino acids. Trimming pared 1 base from V and 7 bases from J, leaving 14 bases between. Germline loops: CDR1 SGHVS, CDR2 FQNEAQ. CDR3 coding DNA: TGTGCCAGCAGCTTAGTAGGTGACAGGAGAAATTCACCCCTCCACTTT. Translated, it gives CASSLVGDRRNSPLHF.